A selection of T cell receptor beta chains follows, all from one sample in a study of OX40 agonist ivuxolimab in advanced cancers. Assay: immunoSEQ multiplex PCR; the TCRdb copy retains only in-frame clones and omits some. Of under 30,000 clones detected, about 85% appear once; the ten largest clones hold 16%. Specimen: CD4+ or CD8+ T cells sorted from blood, collected in a trial of the OX40 agonist ivuxolimab. Receptors originate from an adult with an advanced solid tumor such as melanoma, head and neck, liver or kidney cancer. Both conserved end residues are part of each CDR3. D genes are given only for firm matches. Size tells how often a clone was seen (once, few, many) or the class of an expanded clone, and some rows leave it out.

>TRBV7-2|.|TRBJ2-5|TRBD2
CASSLTSGETQYF
TGTGCCAGCAGCTTAACTAGCGGAGAGACCCAGTACTTC
>TRBV19|.|TRBJ1-5|.
CASSPGTPQPQHF
TGTGCCAGTAGTCCAGGGACCCCTCAGCCCCAGCATTTT
>TRBV9|.|TRBJ2-5|TRBD2
CASSVSSGLETQYF
TGTGCCAGCAGCGTCTCTAGCGGGTTGGAGACCCAGTACTTC
>TRBV5-1|.|TRBJ2-6|TRBD1
CASGGTGLSGANVLTF
TGCGCCAGCGGGGGGACAGGCCTCTCTGGGGCCAACGTCCTGACTTTC
>TRBV6-5|.|TRBJ2-2|TRBD1
CASRAPGQATGELFF
TGTGCCAGCAGAGCTCCGGGACAGGCAACCGGGGAGCTGTTTTTT
>TRBV5-1|.|TRBJ2-7|TRBD1
CASSRQGVREQYF
TGCGCCAGCAGCAGGCAGGGGGTGCGCGAGCAGTACTTC
>TRBV6-4|once|TRBJ2-1|TRBD2
CASSDETSGGNEQFF
TGTGCCAGCAGCGACGAGACTAGCGGGGGAAATGAGCAGTTCTTC
>TRBV6-4|.|TRBJ2-1|.
CASSDSEANEQFF
TGTGCCAGCAGTGACTCGGAGGCTAATGAGCAGTTCTTC
>TRBV6-6|few|TRBJ2-7|.
CASSYGPSGSSYEQYF
TGTGCCAGCAGTTACGGACCTTCAGGGTCCTCGTACGAGCAGTACTTC
>TRBV10-1|.|TRBJ2-2|.
CASSASPRLDTGELFF
TGCGCCAGCAGTGCCTCCCCTAGGCTGGACACCGGGGAGCTGTTTTTT
>TRBV7-9|.|TRBJ2-7|TRBD2
CASTAGDRYEQYF
TGTGCCAGCACCGCGGGGGACCGCTACGAGCAGTACTTC
>TRBV19|medium-sized|TRBJ2-7|.
CASSNDGGEQYF
TGTGCCAGTAGTAATGATGGGGGTGAGCAGTACTTC
>TRBV7-2|once|TRBJ2-2|.
CASSLTAGELFF
TGTGCCAGCAGCCTAACCGCCGGGGAGCTGTTTTTT
>TRBV9|.|TRBJ1-1|.
CASSAAGGAANTEAFF
TGTGCCAGCAGCGCCGCCGGAGGGGCCGCAAACACTGAAGCTTTCTTT
>TRBV10-3|once|TRBJ1-3|.
CAISDAGGGLRGNTIYF
TGTGCCATCAGTGACGCCGGGGGCGGATTGAGAGGAAACACCATATATTTT
>TRBV5-1|.|TRBJ2-7|.
CASSLGGGYYEQYF
TGCGCCAGCAGCTTGGGTGGAGGCTATTACGAGCAGTACTTC
>TRBV19|once|TRBJ1-5|.
CASSIRGVLYSNQPQHF
TGTGCCAGTAGTATCCGAGGGGTCCTATATAGCAATCAGCCCCAGCATTTT
>TRBV30|.|TRBJ2-2|.
CAWGTSNTGELFF
TGTGCCTGGGGTACCTCGAACACCGGGGAGCTGTTTTTT
>TRBV7-2|.|TRBJ2-3|.
CASSLAVTTQYF
TGTGCCAGCAGCTTAGCGGTCACTACGCAGTATTTT
>TRBV5-5|.|TRBJ1-1|.
CASSSPRTAFRAFF
TGTGCCAGCAGCTCCCCAAGAACAGCGTTTAGGGCTTTCTTT
>TRBV9|.|TRBJ1-1|.
CASSVGQGRIEDTEAFF
TGTGCCAGCAGCGTGGGGCAGGGCCGCATTGAGGACACTGAAGCTTTCTTT
>TRBV6-1|.|TRBJ2-2|TRBD2
CASSEALLIGTRVAGELFF
TGTGCCAGCAGTGAAGCGCTTCTTATTGGGACTAGGGTTGCTGGGGAGCTGTTTTTT
>TRBV29-1|.|TRBJ2-1|.
CSVVYAGRSYNEQFF
TGCAGCGTTGTTTATGCAGGACGCTCCTACAATGAGCAGTTCTTC
>TRBV13|.|TRBJ2-7|TRBD1
CASSNEPSDREQYF
TGTGCCAGCAGCAACGAACCCTCGGACAGGGAACAGTACTTC
>TRBV19|.|TRBJ2-7|TRBD1
CASSPWDRVYEQYF
TGTGCCAGTAGTCCTTGGGACAGGGTTTACGAGCAGTACTTC
>TRBV5-1|.|TRBJ1-3|TRBD1
CASSPVTGETGNTIYF
TGCGCCAGCAGCCCTGTTACAGGGGAGACTGGAAACACCATATATTTT
>TRBV7-6|few|TRBJ2-1|TRBD2
CASSQGLAGEYNEQFF
TGTGCCAGCAGCCAAGGACTAGCGGGGGAGTACAATGAGCAGTTCTTC
>TRBV7-2|.|TRBJ1-1|TRBD1
CASSLGGGSEAFF
TGTGCCAGCAGCTTAGGAGGGGGCTCGGAAGCTTTCTTT
>TRBV30|once|TRBJ2-7|TRBD1
CAWKASGQLYEQYF
TGTGCCTGGAAAGCATCGGGACAGCTCTACGAGCAGTACTTC
>TRBV6-5|few|TRBJ2-1|TRBD2
CASTYRAGLGNEQFF
TGTGCCAGCACCTACCGAGCGGGGTTGGGGAATGAGCAGTTCTTC
>TRBV7-9|.|TRBJ1-1|.
CASSFRTVAFF
TGTGCCAGCAGCTTTCGGACAGTAGCTTTCTTT
>TRBV5-6|.|TRBJ2-2|.
CASSWQGTGELFF
TGTGCCAGCAGCTGGCAGGGAACCGGGGAGCTGTTTTTT
>TRBV19|.|TRBJ2-3|.
CASTSWGETQYF
TGTGCCAGTACCAGTTGGGGGGAAACGCAGTATTTT
>TRBV30|.|TRBJ2-3|.
CAWSVLSATQYF
TGTGCCTGGAGTGTACTTAGTGCTACGCAGTATTTT
>TRBV10-2|.|TRBJ1-6|.
CASRQDSNNSPLHF
TGCGCCAGCAGGCAAGACAGTAATAATTCACCCCTCCACTTT
>TRBV10-3|.|TRBJ2-2|TRBD2
CAISPTGGRTGELFF
TGTGCCATCAGTCCCACGGGAGGGCGGACCGGGGAGCTGTTTTTT
>TRBV19|.|TRBJ1-2|.
CASSTVGSFWGYTF
TGTGCCAGTAGTACCGTGGGTTCGTTCTGGGGCTACACCTTC
>TRBV21-1|.|TRBJ2-2|.
CASSTRPKTGPGELFF
TGTGCCAGCAGCACCCGACCCAAAACAGGGCCCGGGGAGCTGTTTTTT
>TRBV4-3|.|TRBJ2-3|.
CASSQDRELGTQYF
TGCGCCAGCAGCCAAGACAGGGAGCTCGGTACGCAGTATTTT
>TRBV7-9|few|TRBJ1-1|TRBD1
CASSSVQGKLFSEGTEAFF
TGTGCCAGCAGCTCGGTACAGGGGAAATTGTTCAGTGAGGGCACTGAAGCTTTCTTT
>TRBV4-3|once|TRBJ1-6|.
CASSQELGRVGSPLHF
TGCGCCAGCAGCCAAGAGCTGGGCAGGGTGGGTTCACCCCTCCACTTT
>TRBV5-1|.|TRBJ2-5|.
CASSPGRTQETQYF
TGCGCCAGCAGCCCGGGACGGACCCAAGAGACCCAGTACTTC
>TRBV5-1|once|TRBJ2-1|.
CASSLGGGSYNEQFF
TGCGCCAGCAGCTTGGGAGGGGGCTCCTACAATGAGCAGTTCTTC
>TRBV27|.|TRBJ2-2|.
CASSQPTGTGELFF
TGTGCCAGCAGTCAACCGACAGGAACCGGGGAGCTGTTTTTT
>TRBV5-4|once|TRBJ2-1|.
CASSLALGGTYNEQFF
TGTGCCAGCAGCCTAGCTCTGGGCGGGACCTACAATGAGCAGTTCTTC
>TRBV10-3|.|TRBJ1-6|.
CAISESRLGSYNSPLHF
TGTGCCATCAGTGAGTCGAGGTTAGGCTCCTATAATTCACCCCTCCACTTT
>TRBV14|.|TRBJ2-5|TRBD1
CASSPRTGPSGTQYF
TGTGCCAGCAGCCCCCGGACAGGACCTTCGGGGACCCAGTACTTC
>TRBV2|.|TRBJ1-4|.
CASSGDPGTGFHEKLFF
TGTGCCAGCAGCGGGGACCCGGGTACAGGGTTCCATGAAAAACTGTTTTTT
>TRBV30|.|TRBJ2-5|TRBD2
CAWRLAGGPVTQYF
TGTGCCTGGAGATTAGCGGGAGGGCCTGTGACCCAGTACTTC
>TRBV7-9|.|TRBJ1-1|.
CASSDVGGGTEAFF
TGTGCCAGCAGCGACGTTGGGGGCGGCACTGAAGCTTTCTTT
>TRBV4-1|.|TRBJ2-5|.
CASSQVPETQYF
TGCGCCAGCAGCCAAGTTCCAGAGACCCAGTACTTC
>TRBV19|.|TRBJ2-3|TRBD2
CASTSGSADTQYF
TGTGCCAGTACTAGCGGGAGTGCCGATACGCAGTATTTT
>TRBV11-3|.|TRBJ2-4|TRBD1
CASSLGGQGNIQYF
TGTGCCAGCAGCTTGGGTGGACAGGGGAACATTCAGTACTTC
>TRBV28|once|TRBJ2-3|.
CASKGDTDTQYF
TGTGCCAGCAAGGGGGACACAGATACGCAGTATTTT
>TRBV14|.|TRBJ2-7|TRBD1
CASSTGTGYEQYF
TGTGCCAGCAGCACCGGGACAGGGTACGAGCAGTACTTC
>TRBV19|.|TRBJ2-7|.
CASSVEVISYEQYF
TGTGCCAGTAGCGTAGAAGTAATCAGCTACGAGCAGTACTTC